This passage covers 4 T cell receptor beta chains from one sample sequenced in a study of T cell changes during pregnancy in multiple sclerosis. Clones were sequenced by immunoSEQ multiplex PCR, and TCRdb holds only the in-frame ones, with some missing. The profile shows tens of thousands of clones, approximately 85% of them singletons. This material consisted of CD4+ T cells from peripheral blood mononuclear cells, taken before pregnancy. The receptors here all came from a female donor with multiple sclerosis, enrolled in a pregnancy study.

This chain connects TRBV7-9 to TRBJ2-5, with TRBD2 identical over 15 bases. The CDR3 sequence is 14 residues long. The V and J ends lost 5 bases and 9 bases, in that order; junction bases with no gene match: 4. Germline assignment: CDR1 SEHNR and CDR2 FQNEAQ (reference sequence). The CDR3 nucleotides read TGTGCCAGCAGCCCTGGACTAGCGGGAGGGCCCCAGTACTTC. Translated: CASSPGLAGGPQYF.

The V and J genes are TRBV4-2 and TRBJ2-7; the D is unclear. Trimming pared 2 bases from V and 4 bases from J, leaving 9 bases between. The CDR3 extends over 13 amino acids. CDR1 and CDR2 (germline): LGHNA, YNFKEQ. The CDR3 here is CASSQMVAYEQYF. For the CDR3, the DNA is TGTGCCAGCAGCCAAATGGTAGCTTACGAGCAGTACTTC.

Notes on this clone: The sample contains more than one DNA sequence encoding this CDR3. The chain is built from TRBV5-1 and TRBJ2-7, with TRBD1 as a possible D gene (6 bases). This CDR3 comprises 12 residues. CDR1 is SGHRS and CDR2 is YFSETQ in the germline V gene. V lost 3 bases to trimming and J lost 3 bases, with 7 bases between them. CDR3 sequence reads: CASSSQGYEQYF. CDR3 nucleotides: TGCGCCAGCAGCTCACAGGGCTACGAGCAGTACTTC. Supplemented by reference TRBV5-1 and TRBJ2-7, the full variable domain reads KAGVTQTPRYLIKTRGQQVTLSCSPISGHRSVSWYQQTPGQGLQFLFEYFSETQRNKGNFPGRFSGRQFSNSRSEMNVSTLELGDSALYLCASSSQGYEQYFGPGTRLTVT.

The chain combines TRBV21-1 with TRBJ2-7; the table's D call, TRBD2, was not checked against the DNA. TRBV21-1 is shown as a pseudogene. The CDR3 loop spans 14 amino acids. CDR3 sequence (DNA): TGTGCCAGCAGCAATCGCCGGGGGAACTACGAGCAGTACTTC. This translates into CASSNRRGNYEQYF.